This is a list of T cell receptor beta chains from one sample in a study of persistence of HIV-infected CD4 T cells. TCRdb's table, derived via immunoSEQ multiplex PCR, lists solely in-frame clones and lacks some. The table has more than 35,000 clones, roughly 87% seen once. Antigens of these TCRs are unknown. The source was CD4+ T cells sorted from PBMCs after roughly 19-hour stimulation, collected from a patient who received antiretroviral therapy. Receptors were obtained from an adult man with HIV who was CMV-seropositive. Both conserved end residues are part of each CDR3. The D gene is left open where the match is weak. Size is stated for part of the rows, as once, few or many counts, or as a class when the clone is expanded.

cdr3_aa	cdr3_nt	j_call	d_call	clone_size	v_call
CASSEAAGSQPQHF	TGTGCCAGCAGTGAGGCAGCCGGTAGTCAGCCCCAGCATTTT	TRBJ1-5	.	.	TRBV6-1
CASSGQGASQPQHF	TGTGCCAGCAGTGGACAGGGGGCAAGTCAGCCCCAGCATTTT	TRBJ1-5	TRBD1	.	TRBV2
CASSSAVQSGNTIYF	TGTGCCAGCAGCTCCGCGGTACAATCTGGAAACACCATATATTTT	TRBJ1-3	.	.	TRBV7-8
CASSFKTEAFF	TGTGCCAGCAGTTTCAAAACTGAAGCTTTCTTT	TRBJ1-1	.	.	TRBV12-3/TRBV12-4
CASSQGTEKVYRFF	TGTGCCAGCAGCCAAGGGACAGAGAAGGTTTATCGGTTCTTC	TRBJ2-1	.	.	TRBV14
CACLSGVSYNEQFF	TGTGCCTGCCTTAGCGGGGTCTCCTACAATGAGCAGTTCTTC	TRBJ2-1	TRBD2	few	TRBV30
CSVKRTSGRNEQYF	TGCAGCGTTAAGAGGACTAGCGGGAGGAACGAGCAGTACTTC	TRBJ2-7	TRBD2	once	TRBV29-1
CASGLGREYGYTF	TGTGCCAGCGGGTTAGGGAGAGAGTATGGCTACACCTTC	TRBJ1-2	.	few	TRBV7-9
CSAGGETEAFF	TGCAGTGCAGGGGGGGAAACTGAAGCTTTCTTT	TRBJ1-1	.	.	TRBV20-1
CAISGRDRGGTEAFF	TGTGCCATCAGTGGTCGCGACAGGGGGGGGACTGAAGCTTTCTTT	TRBJ1-1	TRBD1	.	TRBV10-3
CASSRGRGVFEQYF	TGTGCCAGCAGCCGTGGCAGGGGGGTGTTCGAGCAGTACTTC	TRBJ2-7	.	.	TRBV3-1/TRBV3-2